A single sample gave rise to the 32 T cell receptor beta chains below, sequenced in a study of control samples from healthy donors and cancer patients. The assay was immunoSEQ multiplex PCR, and TCRdb's table has in-frame clones only and misses some. The table lists about 140,000 clones, roughly 92% of them singletons. The sequenced sample was blood. These receptors all come from a man in his forties or fifties in good health.

As DNA, the CDR3 is TGTGCCAGCAGCTTAGGATGGGGCGGCGGCTATGGCTACACCTTC. This sequence encodes CASSLGWGGGYGYTF. J is TRBJ1-2 and V is TRBV7-8, with TRBD1 as a possible D gene (5 bases). The CDR3 contains 15 residues. Germline lookup yields CDR1 SGHVS and CDR2 FQNEAQ. V lost 1 base, J lost 4 bases, and 13 bases lay in between.

The count of this clone is one. The chain is built from TRBV6-2 or TRBV6-3 and TRBJ1-6, with 9 bases lining up with TRBD1. V gave up 6 bases and J gave up 10 bases; unmatched junction bases: 16. This CDR3 has 17 amino acids. Germline V gene sequence: CDR1 MNHEY, CDR2 SVGEGT. The CDR3 DNA is TGTGCCAGCAGCGGGTACAATTCCGGGACAGGGCAATCACCCCTCCACTTT. It codes for CASSGYNSGTGQSPLHF.

The CDR3 here is CASSYRGGGRNEQFF. The CDR3 region has the DNA TGTGCCAGCAGTTACAGGGGCGGGGGGCGGAATGAGCAGTTCTTC. The J gene is TRBJ2-1, the V gene TRBV6-2 or TRBV6-3, with TRBD2 identical over 8 bases. The J segment lost 7 bases and the V segment lost 2 bases, leaving 7 bases of the junction unmatched. This CDR3 is 15 amino acids long. Germline loops: CDR1 MNHEY, CDR2 SVGEGT.

This rearrangement joins TRBV20-1 to TRBJ1-2; D is possibly TRBD1 (5 bases). The CDR3 runs 11 residues. With 6 bases removed from V and 4 bases from J, the gap between germline ends came to 9 bases. Germline lookup yields CDR1 DFQATT and CDR2 SNEGSKA (reference sequence). The CDR3, as DNA: TGCAGTGCATTGGGGACCTATGGCTACACCTTC. Translated: CSALGTYGYTF.

The chain combines TRBV9 with TRBJ2-5; 9 bases are shared with TRBD2. This CDR3 region has 15 residues. Trimming took 0 bases from V and 5 from J; bases not matched to a gene: 5. CDR1 is SGDLS, CDR2 YYNGEE, per germline. The CDR3 region has the DNA TGTGCCAGCAGCGTAGGACTAGCGGCGCTGGAGACCCAGTACTTC. The encoded protein is CASSVGLAALETQYF.

The gene calls are TRBV9 and TRBJ2-7; maybe TRBD2 (6 bases). The CDR3 extends over 15 amino acids. The ends were cut back, 0 bases at V and 3 bases at J, with 13 bases in the middle. Germline V gives CDR1 SGDLS, CDR2 YYNGEE. The CDR3: CASSVAGVPIYEQYF. CDR3 sequence (DNA): TGTGCCAGCAGCGTAGCGGGGGTTCCCATCTACGAGCAGTACTTC.

The V gene is TRBV10-3, the J gene TRBJ2-1; 10 nucleotides match TRBD2. The CDR3 has 15 amino acids. The germline gives CDR1 ENHRY, CDR2 SYGVKD. After removal of 0 bases from V and 8 bases from J, the junction contained 4 bases not matched to a gene. The CDR3 DNA sequence: TGTGCCATCAGTGAGTCGGCTAGCGGGAGAGATGAGCAGTTCTTC. It is translated as CAISESASGRDEQFF.

This clone was recorded once. This rearrangement joins TRBV10-2 to TRBJ1-1, with D unclear. Germline V lookup: CDR1 WSHSY, CDR2 SAAADI. V lost 6 bases to trimming and J lost 6 bases, with 20 bases between them. The CDR3 runs 15 residues. The CDR3 is CASRSWAPKESEAFF. The CDR3 nucleotides read TGCGCCAGCAGGAGTTGGGCCCCGAAAGAATCTGAAGCTTTCTTT.

The rearrangement links TRBV7-6 to TRBJ1-2; 8 nucleotides match TRBD1. This CDR3 contains 15 residues. The junction had 13 bases not matched to a gene; V was cut back by 5 bases and J by 8 bases. Germline CDR1 SGHVS, CDR2 FNYEAQ. The CDR3: CASSPISGQGIGYTF. In DNA form, the CDR3 reads TGTGCCAGCAGCCCAATATCTGGACAGGGTATCGGCTACACCTTC. Full variable domain (outside the CDR3, taken from reference TRBV7-6 and TRBJ1-2): GAGVSQSPRYKVTKRGQDVALRCDPISGHVSLYWYRQALGQGPEFLTYFNYEAQQDKSGLPNDRFSAERPEGSISTLTIQRTEQRDSAMYRCASSPISGQGIGYTFGSGTRLTVV.

The chain joins TRBV28 to TRBJ2-6; no clear D. Deletions cut 8 bases from V and 0 bases from J, with 17 bases between. CDR1 MDHEN and CDR2 SYDVKM come from the germline V gene. CDR3 length: 17 amino acids. In nucleotides, the CDR3 is TGTGCCAGCGGCACAAATCGAATGGCCTCTGGGGCCAACGTCCTGACTTTC. Protein sequence: CASGTNRMASGANVLTF. Together with reference TRBV28 and TRBJ2-6, the CDR3 gives the full variable domain: DVKVTQSSRYLVKRTGEKVFLECVQDMDHENMFWYRQDPGLGLRLIYFSYDVKMKEKGDIPEGYSVSREKKERFSLILESASTNQTSMYLCASGTNRMASGANVLTFGAGSRLTVL.

The V and J genes are TRBV21-1 and TRBJ1-3. TRBV21-1 has pseudogene status. The CDR3 sequence is 20 residues long. CDR3 bases: TGTGCCAGCAGCATACCCCCCCAATCTTCACAGGCGGGGCTCGGAAACACCATATATTTT. This gives the protein CASSIPPQSSQAGLGNTIYF.

This chain joins TRBV5-8 and TRBJ2-5, with 8 bases identical to TRBD1. Germline CDR1 SGHTS, CDR2 YDEGEE. V gave up 0 bases and J gave up 5 bases; unmatched junction bases: 6. The CDR3 loop spans 15 amino acids. The CDR3: CASSLARQGLETQYF. The CDR3 nucleotides read TGTGCCAGCAGCTTGGCCCGACAGGGGTTGGAGACCCAGTACTTC.

This clone was counted once. The CDR3 nucleotides are TGTGCCAGCAGCTTCCGGGACCCTCATTACGAGCAGTACTTC. Its protein product is CASSFRDPHYEQYF. This chain uses TRBV7-6 with TRBJ2-7; the D call may be TRBD1 or TRBD2 (5 bases each). The CDR3 is made up of 14 amino acids. The germline CDR1 and CDR2 sequences are SGHVS and FNYEAQ. Trimming cost V 3 bases and J 4 bases, with 13 bases left between them.

In its sample, this clone was seen once. This chain links TRBV6-5 with TRBJ1-1, with D possibly being TRBD1 (6 bases). This CDR3 spans 15 amino acids. V lost 1 base and J lost 4, with 13 bases in between. Looked up from germline, CDR1 is MNHEY and CDR2 is SVGAGI. The CDR3 spells CASSYFNKGGTEAFF. Written as DNA, the CDR3 is TGTGCCAGCAGTTACTTTAACAAGGGGGGCACTGAAGCTTTCTTT.

This chain links TRBV6-5 with TRBJ1-2; D remains unclear. CDR1 MNHEY and CDR2 SVGAGI come from the germline V gene. The CDR3 loop spans 11 amino acids. V shed 6 bases and J shed 5 bases, with 7 bases lying between them. The DNA of the CDR3 is TGTGCCAGCAGGATAGCTTATGGCTACACCTTC. Its protein product is CASRIAYGYTF.

The chain's CDR3 is CASSSASRQFF. CDR3 sequence (DNA): TGTGCCAGCAGCTCCGCCTCAAGACAGTTCTTC. V gene TRBV9 combines with J gene TRBJ2-1; unclear D gene. Germline V gives CDR1 SGDLS, CDR2 YYNGEE. Trimming shortened V by 4 bases and J by 13 bases, and 12 bases separated the two germline ends. The CDR3 is made up of 11 amino acids.

V is TRBV7-2 and J is TRBJ2-1; 9 nucleotides match TRBD1. The CDR3 length is 14 residues. J gave up 8 bases and V 4 bases, and 6 bases lay outside the gene matches. The germline gives CDR1 SGHTA, CDR2 FQGNSA. CDR3 DNA: TGTGCCAGCAGCTCCGGGACAGGGTACCATGAGCAGTTCTTC. Amino acid sequence: CASSSGTGYHEQFF.

The CDR3 spells CASSLRGRSGNTIYF. As DNA, the CDR3 is TGTGCCAGCAGCTTGCGGGGTCGCTCTGGAAACACCATATATTTT. The chain couples TRBV5-6 to TRBJ1-3, with D unresolved. The CDR3 has 15 amino acids. Germline lookup yields CDR1 SGHDT and CDR2 YYEEEE. V shed 1 base and J shed 0 bases, with 8 bases lying between them. Using reference TRBV5-6 and TRBJ1-3 for the parts outside the CDR3, the full variable domain is DAGVTQSPTHLIKTRGQQVTLRCSPKSGHDTVSWYQQALGQGPQFIFQYYEEEERQRGNFPDRFSGHQFPNYSSELNVNALLLGDSALYLCASSLRGRSGNTIYFGEGSWLTVV.

This chain links TRBV12-5 with TRBJ1-6; 9 bases fit TRBD1. Germline V gene sequence: CDR1 LGHNT, CDR2 FRNRAP. This CDR3 comprises 14 residues. Trimming cost V 6 bases and J 9 bases; bases outside gene matches: 6. The CDR3 DNA is TGTGCTAGTGGCGGGGACAGGGAGGTTTCACCCCTCCACTTT. Translating it yields CASGGDREVSPLHF.

In nucleotides, the CDR3 is TGTGCCACAACGATCAGGGGAACTGAAGCTTTCTTT. Amino acids: CATTIRGTEAFF. This chain links TRBV12-3 or TRBV12-4 with TRBJ1-1; weak D call: TRBD1 (6 bases). This CDR3 contains 12 residues. Deletions cut 10 bases from V and 5 bases from J, with 14 bases between.

The V call is TRBV21-1, the J call TRBJ2-2; the table's D call TRBD1 went unverified against the DNA. TRBV21-1 is deemed a pseudogene. The CDR3 length is 16 residues. CDR3 sequence: CASSKVAGVHTGELFF. DNA of the CDR3: TGTGCCAGCAGCAAAGTGGCAGGGGTCCATACCGGGGAGCTGTTTTTT.

This chain joins TRBV7-9 and TRBJ2-3, with a tentative D call TRBD2 (6 bases). The V end was cut by 5 bases, the J end by 3 bases, with 27 bases between. The CDR3 runs to 19 residues. Germline lookup yields CDR1 SEHNR and CDR2 FQNEAQ (reference sequence). CDR3 loop: CASSPPLKWLATRTDTQYF. CDR3 nucleotide sequence: TGTGCCAGCAGCCCCCCACTCAAGTGGCTAGCGACCCGGACAGATACGCAGTATTTT. Combining the CDR3 with reference TRBV7-9 and TRBJ2-3 gives the whole variable domain DTGVSQNPRHKITKRGQNVTFRCDPISEHNRLYWYRQTLGQGPEFLTYFQNEAQLEKSRLLSDRFSAERPKGSFSTLEIQRTEQGDSAMYLCASSPPLKWLATRTDTQYFGPGTRLTVL.

This sequence joins TRBV5-6 and TRBJ1-1; D unresolved. The CDR3 runs 15 residues. Trimming removed 4 bases at V and 0 bases at J, with 13 bases between. Germline CDR1 is SGHDT and CDR2 is YYEEEE. Here the CDR3 reads CASSDYNRMNTEAFF. The CDR3 DNA follows: TGTGCCAGCAGCGATTATAACAGAATGAACACTGAAGCTTTCTTT.

The CDR3 region has the DNA TGTGCCAGCAGCCCCATGGCCGGGCCAGTAGCTAACTATGGCTACACCTTC. This sequence encodes CASSPMAGPVANYGYTF. The genes are TRBV9 and TRBJ1-2; D uncertain. Trimming shortened V by 4 bases and J by 0 bases, and 19 bases separated the two germline ends. The length of the CDR3 is 17 residues. Germline CDR1 is SGDLS and CDR2 is YYNGEE.

The chain combines TRBV21-1 with TRBJ2-1; the D call in the table, TRBD2, was not verified against the DNA. TRBV21-1 is a pseudogene locus. There are 17 residues in the CDR3. CDR3: CASSKVAGGYGYNEQFF. The DNA for the CDR3 is TGTGCCAGCAGCAAAGTGGCGGGCGGGTACGGGTACAATGAGCAGTTCTTC.

This clone has a single count. The chain is built from TRBV6-2 or TRBV6-3 and TRBJ2-1, with TRBD2 matching 7 bases. Trimming cost V 6 bases and J 5 bases; bases outside gene matches: 7. The CDR3 has 14 residues. Germline values: CDR1 MNHEY, CDR2 SVGEGT. CDR3 sequence reads: CASSISGFHNEQFF. The CDR3 region has the DNA TGTGCCAGCAGCATTAGCGGGTTCCACAATGAGCAGTTCTTC.

The CDR3 loop reads CASRLEPSLIYGYTF. DNA for the CDR3: TGTGCCAGCAGACTAGAACCCTCCCTAATCTATGGCTACACCTTC. The rearrangement joins TRBV6-4 to TRBJ1-2, with D hard to call. Looked up from germline, CDR1 is MRHNA and CDR2 is SNTAGT. V lost 6 bases, J lost 4 bases, and 18 bases lay in between. CDR3 size: 15 residues.

The chain carries TRBV13 and TRBJ2-7, with 10 bases lining up with TRBD2. Trimming cost V 1 base and J 13 bases; bases outside gene matches: 4. Germline V lookup: CDR1 PRHDT, CDR2 FYEKMQ (reference sequence). CDR3 length equals 12 residues. This chain's CDR3 is CASSLALAGLYF. The CDR3 DNA sequence: TGTGCCAGCAGCTTAGCACTAGCGGGGCTTTACTTC.

This chain links TRBV30 with TRBJ2-7; 11 bases fit TRBD2. V gave up 2 bases and J gave up 5 bases; unmatched junction bases: 2. Germline CDR1 reads GTSNPN; CDR2 reads SVGIG (reference sequence). This CDR3 is built from 13 residues. CDR3 DNA sequence: TGTGCCTGGAGTTCGACTAGCGGGAACGAGCAGTACTTC. This translates into CAWSSTSGNEQYF.

This rearrangement joins TRBV6-1 to TRBJ1-2; 8 bases are a match to TRBD1. Trimming at V came to 3 bases and at J to 4 bases, leaving 7 bases not matched to a gene. The CDR3 contains 15 residues. CDR1 MNHNS and CDR2 SASEGT come from the germline V gene. CDR3 DNA sequence: TGTGCCAGCAGTGAGTCTGGGACAGGCATCTATGGCTACACCTTC. It specifies CASSESGTGIYGYTF.

This rearrangement joins TRBV11-2 to TRBJ2-4; the match to TRBD2 covers 9 bases. The CDR3 is made up of 17 amino acids. V was clipped by 4 bases and J by 2 bases; unmatched bases: 9. Germline lookup yields CDR1 SGHAT and CDR2 FQNNGV. The CDR3 nucleotides read TGTGCCAGCAGCTCTTACGCGGGGGGGAGCACCAAAAACATTCAGTACTTC. This gives the protein CASSSYAGGSTKNIQYF.

A word on this clone: Other DNA sequences in this sample translate to the same CDR3. This rearrangement joins TRBV14 to TRBJ1-1; D unresolved. The V gene lost 4 bases and the J gene lost 0 bases, with 6 bases spanning the gap. This CDR3 spans 13 amino acids. The germline V gene encodes CDR1 SGHDN and CDR2 FVKESK. CDR3 sequence: CASSPSMNTEAFF. The CDR3 DNA reads TGTGCCAGCAGCCCGTCAATGAACACTGAAGCTTTCTTT.